This T cell receptor beta chain was captured by sequencing in a study of T cell repertoires in cytomegalovirus infection. Overall study: The study used recently identified HLA-C-restricted and well-studied HLA-B-restricted CMV epitopes. The public TCR beta signatures pointed to both CMV infection and matching HLA type. Findings of the study overall: Predominance within the ex vivo response was attributable to HLA-C-restricted CMV-specific TCR beta clonotypes.

This clonotype has ten or more counts. No antigen is known for it. TCRdb reprocessed the reads via MiXCR and lists one record per CDR3 protein. This table holds under 50,000 distinct CDR3 sequences, roughly 22% found once. The CDR3 runs 13 residues. Germline loops: CDR1 LNHNV, CDR2 YYDKDF (reference sequence). V gave up 3 bases and J gave up 8 bases, with 10 bases separating them. The sample was CD8+ T cells from cultured PBMCs, taken from culture after CMV antigen stimulation. This chain joins TRBV15 and TRBJ1-4; D gene unclear. The origin of this receptor is a human donor in good health (CMV status not recorded). Some clones in this sample may be carry-over from other donors' samples. CDR3 in DNA: TGTGCCACCAGCAGGTTTGGTGGGGAAAAACTGTTTTTT. It codes for CATSRFGGEKLFF.